This T cell receptor (beta chain) was retrieved from a study of cytomegalovirus exposure and HLA in healthy donors. Looking at the study overall: The platform used for the roughly 130 validation repertoires matched that of the approximately 640 first-cohort repertoires, a later analysis reported.

Germline values: CDR1 KGHSH, CDR2 LQKENI. The CDR3 is 12 residues long. Trimming removed 3 bases from V and 2 bases from J, with 4 bases in between. The method was immunoSEQ multiplex PCR; TCRdb's version includes in-frame clones alone and lacks a portion of them. This repertoire shows 70,000 to 75,000 clones, about 93% found once; its top ten account for more than 2.5%. This clonotype was sampled from a woman aged 18-29 years in good health and CMV-seropositive. The chain joins TRBV18 to TRBJ2-5, with unresolved D. Sequenced sample: PBMCs. The CDR3 loop is CASSPNQETQYF. Here the CDR3 DNA reads TGTGCCAGCTCACCCAATCAAGAGACCCAGTACTTC.